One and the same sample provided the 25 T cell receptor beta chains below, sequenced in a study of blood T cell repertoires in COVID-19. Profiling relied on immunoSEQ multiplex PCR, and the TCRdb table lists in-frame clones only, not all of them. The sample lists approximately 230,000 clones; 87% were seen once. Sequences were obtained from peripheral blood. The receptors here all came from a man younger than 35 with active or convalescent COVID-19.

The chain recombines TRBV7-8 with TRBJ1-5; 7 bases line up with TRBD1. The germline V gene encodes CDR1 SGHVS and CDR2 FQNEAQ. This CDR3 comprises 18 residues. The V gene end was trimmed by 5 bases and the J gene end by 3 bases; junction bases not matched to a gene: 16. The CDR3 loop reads CASSTRTGGMSPNQPQHF. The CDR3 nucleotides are TGTGCCAGCAGCACCAGGACAGGTGGAATGTCACCCAATCAGCCCCAGCATTTT.

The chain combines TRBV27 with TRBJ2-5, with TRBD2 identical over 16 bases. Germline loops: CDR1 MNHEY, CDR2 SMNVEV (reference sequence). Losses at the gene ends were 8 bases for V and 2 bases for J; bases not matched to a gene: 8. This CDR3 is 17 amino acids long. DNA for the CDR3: TGTGCCAGCGAATGGGGACTAGCGGGGGGGAAACAAGAGACCCAGTACTTC. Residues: CASEWGLAGGKQETQYF.

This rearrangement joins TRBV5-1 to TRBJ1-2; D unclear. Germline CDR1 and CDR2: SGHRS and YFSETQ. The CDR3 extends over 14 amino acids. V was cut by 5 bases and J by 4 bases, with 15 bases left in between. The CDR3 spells CASRSDPGSYGYTF. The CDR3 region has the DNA TGCGCCAGCAGATCAGATCCGGGAAGCTATGGCTACACCTTC. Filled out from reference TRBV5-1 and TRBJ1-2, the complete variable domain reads KAGVTQTPRYLIKTRGQQVTLSCSPISGHRSVSWYQQTPGQGLQFLFEYFSETQRNKGNFPGRFSGRQFSNSRSEMNVSTLELGDSALYLCASRSDPGSYGYTFGSGTRLTVV.

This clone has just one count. Written as DNA, the CDR3 is TGTGCCAGCAGCTTAGGACTAGCGGGGGTAGGAAGAGAGACCCAGTACTTC. Translating gives CASSLGLAGVGRETQYF. The rearrangement links TRBV11-2 to TRBJ2-5; TRBD2 aligns across 12 bases. The CDR3 loop spans 17 amino acids. The trim removed 1 base at V and 4 bases at J, leaving 7 bases unmatched. Germline V gene lookup returns CDR1 SGHAT and CDR2 FQNNGV.

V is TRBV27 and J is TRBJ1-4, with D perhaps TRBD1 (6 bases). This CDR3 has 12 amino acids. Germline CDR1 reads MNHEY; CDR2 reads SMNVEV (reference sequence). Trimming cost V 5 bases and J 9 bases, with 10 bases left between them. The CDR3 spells CASSRTEKKLFF. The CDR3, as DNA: TGTGCCAGCAGTCGGACAGAGAAAAAACTGTTTTTT. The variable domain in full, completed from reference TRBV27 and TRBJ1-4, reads EAQVTQNPRYLITVTGKKLTVTCSQNMNHEYMSWYRQDPGLGLRQIYYSMNVEVTDKGDVPEGYKVSRKEKRNFPLILESPSPNQTSLYFCASSRTEKKLFFGSGTQLSVL.

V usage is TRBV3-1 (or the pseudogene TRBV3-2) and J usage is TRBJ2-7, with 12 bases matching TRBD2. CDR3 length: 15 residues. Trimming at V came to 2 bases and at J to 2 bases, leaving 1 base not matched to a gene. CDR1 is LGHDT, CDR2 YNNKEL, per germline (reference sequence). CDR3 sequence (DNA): TGTGCCAGCAGCCAACTAGCGGGAGGGACCTACGAGCAGTACTTC. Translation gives CASSQLAGGTYEQYF.

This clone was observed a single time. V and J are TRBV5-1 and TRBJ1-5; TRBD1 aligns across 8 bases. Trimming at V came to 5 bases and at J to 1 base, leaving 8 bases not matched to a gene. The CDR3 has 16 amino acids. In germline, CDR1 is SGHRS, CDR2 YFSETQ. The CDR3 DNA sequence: TGCGCCAGCAGGCCGACAGGGGACGGCAGCAATCAGCCCCAGCATTTT. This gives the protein CASRPTGDGSNQPQHF.

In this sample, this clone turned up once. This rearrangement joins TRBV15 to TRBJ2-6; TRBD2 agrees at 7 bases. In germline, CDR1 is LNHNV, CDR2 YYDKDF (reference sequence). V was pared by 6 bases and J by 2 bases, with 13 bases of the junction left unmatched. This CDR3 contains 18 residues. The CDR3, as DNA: TGTGCCACCAGTTCGGCGAAAAGAGGGAGGGCTGGGGCCAACGTCCTGACTTTC. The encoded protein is CATSSAKRGRAGANVLTF.

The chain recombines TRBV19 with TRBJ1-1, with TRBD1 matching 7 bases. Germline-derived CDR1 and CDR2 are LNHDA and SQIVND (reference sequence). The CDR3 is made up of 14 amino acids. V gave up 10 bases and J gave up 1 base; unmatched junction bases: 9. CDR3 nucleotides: TGTGCCACCCAAAGGGGGACAGCGAACACTGAAGCTTTCTTT. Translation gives CATQRGTANTEAFF.

The CDR3 region has the DNA TGTGCCAGCAGCTTCCGGGGCGTTATTCGGGGGACTGAAGCTTTCTTT. Amino acids: CASSFRGVIRGTEAFF. The chain recombines TRBV5-6 with TRBJ1-1; D perhaps matches TRBD1 (5 bases). The CDR3 has 16 amino acids. Trimming removed 2 bases from V and 5 bases from J, with 19 bases in between. Germline CDR1 and CDR2: SGHDT and YYEEEE.

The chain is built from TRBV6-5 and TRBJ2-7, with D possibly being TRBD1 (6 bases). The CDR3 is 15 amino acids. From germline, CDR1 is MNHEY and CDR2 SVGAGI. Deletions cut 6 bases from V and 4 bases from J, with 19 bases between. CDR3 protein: CASRPTGTTEYEQYF. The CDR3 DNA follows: TGTGCCAGCAGACCAACCGGGACAACCGAGTACGAGCAGTACTTC.

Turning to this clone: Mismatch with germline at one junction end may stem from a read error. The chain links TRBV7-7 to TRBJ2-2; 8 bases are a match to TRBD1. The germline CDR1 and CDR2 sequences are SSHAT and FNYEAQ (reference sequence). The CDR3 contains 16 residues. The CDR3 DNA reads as TGTGCTAGCAGTCAGGGGGCGGGAAAGAACACCGGGGAGCTGTTTTTT. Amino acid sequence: CASSQGAGKNTGELFF.

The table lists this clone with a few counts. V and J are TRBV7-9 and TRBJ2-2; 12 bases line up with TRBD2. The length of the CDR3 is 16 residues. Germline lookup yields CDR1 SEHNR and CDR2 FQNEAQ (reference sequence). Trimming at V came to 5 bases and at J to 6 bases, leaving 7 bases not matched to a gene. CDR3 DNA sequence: TGTGCCAGCAGCCTGACTAGCGGGAGTATACCCGGGGAGCTGTTTTTT. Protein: CASSLTSGSIPGELFF.

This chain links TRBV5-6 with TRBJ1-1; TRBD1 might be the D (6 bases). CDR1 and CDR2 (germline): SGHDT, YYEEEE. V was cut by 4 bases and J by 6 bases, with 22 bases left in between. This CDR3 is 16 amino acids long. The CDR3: CASSPGLHREIAEAFF. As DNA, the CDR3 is TGTGCCAGCAGCCCGGGACTACACAGGGAGATCGCTGAAGCTTTCTTT.

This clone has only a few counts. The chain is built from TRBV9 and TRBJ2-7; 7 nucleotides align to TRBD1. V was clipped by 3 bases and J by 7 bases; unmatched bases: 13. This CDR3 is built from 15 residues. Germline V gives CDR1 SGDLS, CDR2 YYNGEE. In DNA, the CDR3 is TGTGCCAGCAGCGGGTCCGGGACAGCCTGGGAAGAGCAGTACTTC. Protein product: CASSGSGTAWEEQYF.

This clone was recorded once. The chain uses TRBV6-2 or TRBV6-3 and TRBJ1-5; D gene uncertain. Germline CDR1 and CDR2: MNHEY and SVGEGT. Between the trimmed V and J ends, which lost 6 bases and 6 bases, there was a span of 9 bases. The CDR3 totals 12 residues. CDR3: CASSISVQPQHF. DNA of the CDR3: TGTGCCAGCAGCATCTCTGTTCAGCCCCAGCATTTT.

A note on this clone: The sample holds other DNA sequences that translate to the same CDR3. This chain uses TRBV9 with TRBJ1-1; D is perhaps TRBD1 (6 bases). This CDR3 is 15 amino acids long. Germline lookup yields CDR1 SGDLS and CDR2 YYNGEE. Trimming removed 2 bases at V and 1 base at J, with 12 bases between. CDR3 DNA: TGTGCCAGCAGCGTGACCGGGACACCGAACACTGAAGCTTTCTTT. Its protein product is CASSVTGTPNTEAFF.

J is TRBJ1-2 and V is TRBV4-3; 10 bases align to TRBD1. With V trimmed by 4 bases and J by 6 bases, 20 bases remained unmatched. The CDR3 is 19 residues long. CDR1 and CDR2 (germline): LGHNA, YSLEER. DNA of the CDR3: TGCGCCAGCAGCCCCTCCTTATGGACAGGGGGTAAAGGGAGCAATGGCTACACCTTC. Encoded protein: CASSPSLWTGGKGSNGYTF.

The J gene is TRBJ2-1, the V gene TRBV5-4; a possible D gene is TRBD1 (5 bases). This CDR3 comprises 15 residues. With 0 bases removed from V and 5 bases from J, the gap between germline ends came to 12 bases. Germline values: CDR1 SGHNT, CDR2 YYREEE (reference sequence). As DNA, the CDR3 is TGTGCCAGCAGCTTGGGGCGACAGACCAACAATGAGCAGTTCTTC. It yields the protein CASSLGRQTNNEQFF.

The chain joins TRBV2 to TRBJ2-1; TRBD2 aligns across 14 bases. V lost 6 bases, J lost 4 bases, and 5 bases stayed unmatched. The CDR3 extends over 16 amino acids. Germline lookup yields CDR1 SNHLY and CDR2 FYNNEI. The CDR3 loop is CASSPGLAGEYNEQFF. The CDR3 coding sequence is TGTGCCAGCAGCCCGGGACTAGCGGGGGAATACAATGAGCAGTTCTTC.

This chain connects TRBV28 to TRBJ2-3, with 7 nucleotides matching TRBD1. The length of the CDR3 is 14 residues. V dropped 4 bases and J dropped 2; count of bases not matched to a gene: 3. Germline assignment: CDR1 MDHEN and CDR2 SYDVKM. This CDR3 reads CASSSGQDTDTQYF. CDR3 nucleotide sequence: TGTGCCAGCAGTTCAGGACAGGACACAGATACGCAGTATTTT.

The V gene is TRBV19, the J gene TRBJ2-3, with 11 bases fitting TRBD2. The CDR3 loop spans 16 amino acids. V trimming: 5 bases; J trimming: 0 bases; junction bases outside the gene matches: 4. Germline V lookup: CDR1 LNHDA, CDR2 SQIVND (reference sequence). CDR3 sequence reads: CASSARLAGSTDTQYF. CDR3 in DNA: TGTGCCAGTAGTGCGAGACTAGCGGGGAGCACAGATACGCAGTATTTT.

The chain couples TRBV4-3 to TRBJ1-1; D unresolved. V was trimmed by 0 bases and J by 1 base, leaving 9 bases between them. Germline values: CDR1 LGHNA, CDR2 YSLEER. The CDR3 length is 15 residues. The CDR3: CASSQDRGWNTEAFF. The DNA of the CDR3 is TGCGCCAGCAGCCAAGATCGCGGATGGAACACTGAAGCTTTCTTT.

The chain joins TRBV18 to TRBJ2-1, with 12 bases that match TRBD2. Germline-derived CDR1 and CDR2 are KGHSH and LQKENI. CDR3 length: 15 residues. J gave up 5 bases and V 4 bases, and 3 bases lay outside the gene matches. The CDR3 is CASSLWTSGNNEQFF. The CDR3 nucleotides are TGTGCCAGCTCACTTTGGACTAGCGGGAACAATGAGCAGTTCTTC.

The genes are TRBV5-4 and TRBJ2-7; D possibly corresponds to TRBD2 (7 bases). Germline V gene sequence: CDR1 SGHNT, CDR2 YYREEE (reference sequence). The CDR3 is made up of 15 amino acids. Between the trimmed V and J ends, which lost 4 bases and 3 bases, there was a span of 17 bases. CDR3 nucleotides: TGTGCCAGCAGCCCCGGGGGGCGGGAGAACTACGAGCAGTACTTC. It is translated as CASSPGGRENYEQYF.